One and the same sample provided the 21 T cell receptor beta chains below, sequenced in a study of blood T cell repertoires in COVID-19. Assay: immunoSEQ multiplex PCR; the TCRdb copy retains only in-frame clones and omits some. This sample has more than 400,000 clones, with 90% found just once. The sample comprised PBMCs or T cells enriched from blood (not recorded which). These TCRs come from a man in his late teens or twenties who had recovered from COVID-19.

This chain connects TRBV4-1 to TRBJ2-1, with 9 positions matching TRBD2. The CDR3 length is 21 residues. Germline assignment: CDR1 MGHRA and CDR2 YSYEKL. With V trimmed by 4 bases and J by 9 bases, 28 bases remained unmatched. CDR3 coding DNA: TGCGCCAGCAGCCCCCACCTTATAACCGCAGCGGGGGGCCCTGGGTTCTGTGAGCAGTTCTTC. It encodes CASSPHLITAAGGPGFCEQFF.

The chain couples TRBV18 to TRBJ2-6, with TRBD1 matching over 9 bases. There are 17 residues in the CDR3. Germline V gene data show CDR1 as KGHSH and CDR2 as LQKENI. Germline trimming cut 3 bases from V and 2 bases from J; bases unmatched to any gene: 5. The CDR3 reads CASSPGQGSPGANVLTF. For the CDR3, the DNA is TGTGCCAGCTCACCCGGACAGGGGTCGCCTGGGGCCAACGTCCTGACTTTC.

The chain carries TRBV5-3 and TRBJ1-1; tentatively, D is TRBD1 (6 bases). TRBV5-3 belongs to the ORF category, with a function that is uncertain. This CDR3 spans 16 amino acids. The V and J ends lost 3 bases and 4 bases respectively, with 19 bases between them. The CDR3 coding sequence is TGTGCCAGAAGCTATTCTCCAGGGGCCTCACCCACTGAAGCTTTCTTT. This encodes CARSYSPGASPTEAFF.

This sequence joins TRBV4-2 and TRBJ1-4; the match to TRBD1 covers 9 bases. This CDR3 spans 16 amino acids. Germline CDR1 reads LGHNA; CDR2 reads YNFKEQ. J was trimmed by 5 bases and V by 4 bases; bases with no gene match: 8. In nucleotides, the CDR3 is TGTGCCAGCAGCCTCGACTACGGGACAGGGAATGAAAAACTGTTTTTT. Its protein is CASSLDYGTGNEKLFF.

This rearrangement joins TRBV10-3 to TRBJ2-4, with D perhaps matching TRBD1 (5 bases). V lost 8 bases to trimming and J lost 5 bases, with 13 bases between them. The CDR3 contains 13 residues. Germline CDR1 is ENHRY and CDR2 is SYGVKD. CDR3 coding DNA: TGTGCCATCTCGTCGGGCAGGGAAAACATTCAGTACTTC. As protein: CAISSGRENIQYF.

The DNA of the CDR3 is TGTGCCAGTAGCCGAGGACTAGGTCCCACAGATACGCAGTATTTT. Protein product: CASSRGLGPTDTQYF. The chain recombines TRBV19 with TRBJ2-3, with TRBD2 identical over 7 bases. V dropped 6 bases and J dropped 2; count of bases not matched to a gene: 8. This CDR3 region has 15 residues. Germline V gene lookup returns CDR1 LNHDA and CDR2 SQIVND (reference sequence).

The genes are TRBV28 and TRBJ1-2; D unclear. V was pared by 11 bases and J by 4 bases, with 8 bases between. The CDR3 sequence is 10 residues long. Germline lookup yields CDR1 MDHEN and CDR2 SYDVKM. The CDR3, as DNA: TGTGCCCCTATACGCTATGGCTACACCTTC. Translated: CAPIRYGYTF.

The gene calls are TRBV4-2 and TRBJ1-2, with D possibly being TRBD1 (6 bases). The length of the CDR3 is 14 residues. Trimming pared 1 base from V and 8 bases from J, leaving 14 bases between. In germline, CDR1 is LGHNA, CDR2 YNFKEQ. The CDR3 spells CASSQARGAGGYTF. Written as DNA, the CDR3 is TGTGCCAGCAGCCAAGCCCGGGGGGCGGGAGGCTACACCTTC.

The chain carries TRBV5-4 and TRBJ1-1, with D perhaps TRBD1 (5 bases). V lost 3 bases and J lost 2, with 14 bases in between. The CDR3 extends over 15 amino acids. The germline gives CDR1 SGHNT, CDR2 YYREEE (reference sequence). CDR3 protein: CASSWAWGGNTEAFF. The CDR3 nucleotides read TGTGCCAGCAGCTGGGCCTGGGGGGGAAACACTGAAGCTTTCTTT. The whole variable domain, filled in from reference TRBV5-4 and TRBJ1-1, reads ETGVTQSPTHLIKTRGQQVTLRCSSQSGHNTVSWYQQALGQGPQFIFQYYREEENGRGNFPPRFSGLQFPNYSSELNVNALELDDSALYLCASSWAWGGNTEAFFGQGTRLTVV.

CDR3 amino acids: CASSSSLEQYF. The CDR3 bases are TGTGCCAGCAGTTCTAGTCTGGAGCAGTACTTC. V usage is TRBV12-3 or TRBV12-4 and J usage is TRBJ2-7; no clear D. With 4 bases removed from V and 7 bases from J, the gap between germline ends came to 8 bases. CDR3 length: 11 amino acids.

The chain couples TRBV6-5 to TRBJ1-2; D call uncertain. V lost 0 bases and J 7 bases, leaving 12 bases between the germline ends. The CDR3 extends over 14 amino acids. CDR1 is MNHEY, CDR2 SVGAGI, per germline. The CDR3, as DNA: TGTGCCAGCAGTTACTCGAAGTGGGCTGGTGGCTACACCTTC. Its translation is CASSYSKWAGGYTF.

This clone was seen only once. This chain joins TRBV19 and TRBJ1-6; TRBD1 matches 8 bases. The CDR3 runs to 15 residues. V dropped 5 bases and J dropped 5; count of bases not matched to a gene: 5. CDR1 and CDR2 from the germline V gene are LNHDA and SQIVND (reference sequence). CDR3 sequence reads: CASSPRTGNNSPLHF. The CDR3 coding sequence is TGTGCCAGTAGTCCTCGGACAGGGAATAATTCACCCCTCCACTTT. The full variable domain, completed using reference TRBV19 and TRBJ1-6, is DGGITQSPKYLFRKEGQNVTLSCEQNLNHDAMYWYRQDPGQGLRLIYYSQIVNDFQKGDIAEGYSVSREKKESFPLTVTSAQKNPTAFYLCASSPRTGNNSPLHFGNGTRLTVT.

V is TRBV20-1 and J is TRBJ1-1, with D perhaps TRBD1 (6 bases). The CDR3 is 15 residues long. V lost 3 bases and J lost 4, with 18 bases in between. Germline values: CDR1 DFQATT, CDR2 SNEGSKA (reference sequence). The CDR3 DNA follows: TGCAGTGCTAGTGACCGAAGACAGGTGTCCACTGAAGCTTTCTTT. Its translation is CSASDRRQVSTEAFF.

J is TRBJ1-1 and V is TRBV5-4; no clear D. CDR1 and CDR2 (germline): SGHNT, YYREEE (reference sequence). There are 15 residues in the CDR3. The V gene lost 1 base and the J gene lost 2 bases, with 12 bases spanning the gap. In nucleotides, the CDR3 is TGTGCCAGCAGCTTGTTTGGGCAGGAAAACACTGAAGCTTTCTTT. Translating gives CASSLFGQENTEAFF.

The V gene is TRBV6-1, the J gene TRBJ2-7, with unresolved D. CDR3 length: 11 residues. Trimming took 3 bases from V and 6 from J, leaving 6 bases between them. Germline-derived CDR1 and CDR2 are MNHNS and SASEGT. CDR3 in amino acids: CASSDTPEQYF. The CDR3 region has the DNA TGTGCCAGCAGTGATACACCCGAGCAGTACTTC.

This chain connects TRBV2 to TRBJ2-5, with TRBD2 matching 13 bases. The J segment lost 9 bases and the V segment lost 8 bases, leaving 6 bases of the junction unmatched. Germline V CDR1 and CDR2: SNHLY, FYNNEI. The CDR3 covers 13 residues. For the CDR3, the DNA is TGTGCCAGCCGACTAGCGGGGGGCACGGCCCAGTACTTC. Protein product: CASRLAGGTAQYF.

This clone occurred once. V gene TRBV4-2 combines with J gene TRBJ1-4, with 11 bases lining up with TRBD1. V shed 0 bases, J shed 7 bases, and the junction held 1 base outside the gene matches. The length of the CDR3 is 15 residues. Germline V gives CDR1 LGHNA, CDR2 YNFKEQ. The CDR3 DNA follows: TGTGCCAGCAGCCAAGACGGGACAGGGGGTGAAAAACTGTTTTTT. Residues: CASSQDGTGGEKLFF.

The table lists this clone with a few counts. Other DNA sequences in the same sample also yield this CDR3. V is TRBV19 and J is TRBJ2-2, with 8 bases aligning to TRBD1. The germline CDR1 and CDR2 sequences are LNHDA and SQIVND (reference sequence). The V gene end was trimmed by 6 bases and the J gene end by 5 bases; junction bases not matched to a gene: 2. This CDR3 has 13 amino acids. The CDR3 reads CASSTGGTGELFF. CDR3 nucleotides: TGTGCCAGTAGCACAGGGGGGACCGGGGAGCTGTTTTTT.

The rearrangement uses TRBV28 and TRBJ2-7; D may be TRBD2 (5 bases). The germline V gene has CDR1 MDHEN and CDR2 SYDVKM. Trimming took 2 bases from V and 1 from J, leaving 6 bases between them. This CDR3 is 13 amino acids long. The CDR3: CASSLRTSYEQYF. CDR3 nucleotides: TGTGCCAGCAGTTTAAGGACTTCCTACGAGCAGTACTTC.

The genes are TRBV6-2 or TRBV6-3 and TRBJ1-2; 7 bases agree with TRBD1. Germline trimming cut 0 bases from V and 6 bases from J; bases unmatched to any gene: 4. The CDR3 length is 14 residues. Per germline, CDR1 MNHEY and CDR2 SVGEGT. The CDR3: CASSYSNRGDGYTF. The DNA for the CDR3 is TGTGCCAGCAGTTACTCTAACAGGGGTGATGGCTACACCTTC.

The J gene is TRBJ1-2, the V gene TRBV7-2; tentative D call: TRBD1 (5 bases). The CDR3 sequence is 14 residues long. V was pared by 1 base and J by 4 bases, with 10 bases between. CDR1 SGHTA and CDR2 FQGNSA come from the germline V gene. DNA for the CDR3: TGTGCCAGCAGCTTAGAGGGGCGCGGCTATGGCTACACCTTC. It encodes CASSLEGRGYGYTF. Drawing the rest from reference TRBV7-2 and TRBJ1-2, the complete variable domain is GAGVSQSPSNKVTEKGKDVELRCDPISGHTALYWYRQSLGQGLEFLIYFQGNSAPDKSGLPSDRFSAERTGGSVSTLTIQRTQQEDSAVYLCASSLEGRGYGYTFGSGTRLTVV.